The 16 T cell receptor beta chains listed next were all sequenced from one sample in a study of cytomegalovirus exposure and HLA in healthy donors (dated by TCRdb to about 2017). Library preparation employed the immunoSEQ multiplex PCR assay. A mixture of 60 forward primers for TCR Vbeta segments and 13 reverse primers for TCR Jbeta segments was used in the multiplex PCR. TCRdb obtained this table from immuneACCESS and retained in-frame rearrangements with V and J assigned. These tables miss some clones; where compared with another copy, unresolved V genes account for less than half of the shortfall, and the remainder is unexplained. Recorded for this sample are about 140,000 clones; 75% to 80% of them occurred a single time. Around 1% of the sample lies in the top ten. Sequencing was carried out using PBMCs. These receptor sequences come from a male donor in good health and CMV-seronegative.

CDR3 loop: CASSSGQVGNNEQFF. The CDR3 DNA reads as TGCGCCAGCAGCTCCGGACAGGTGGGGAACAATGAGCAGTTCTTC. The chain recombines TRBV5-1 with TRBJ2-1; 7 positions agree with TRBD1. This CDR3 has 15 residues. Germline lookup yields CDR1 SGHRS and CDR2 YFSETQ. Losses at the gene ends were 3 bases for V and 5 bases for J; bases not matched to a gene: 8.

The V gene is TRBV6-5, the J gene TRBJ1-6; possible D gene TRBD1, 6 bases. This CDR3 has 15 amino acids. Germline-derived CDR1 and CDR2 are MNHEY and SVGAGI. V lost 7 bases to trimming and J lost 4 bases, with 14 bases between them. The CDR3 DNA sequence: TGTGCCAGCAACCTCTTGAGGGGGTATAATTCACCCCTCCACTTT. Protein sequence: CASNLLRGYNSPLHF.

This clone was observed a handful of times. CDR3 residues: CASSYVGDRASPLHF. Here the CDR3 DNA reads TGTGCCAGCAGTTACGTCGGGGACAGAGCTTCACCCCTCCACTTT. The J gene is TRBJ1-6, the V gene TRBV6-5; 7 nucleotides line up with TRBD1. CDR1 and CDR2 (germline): MNHEY, SVGAGI. The CDR3 is 15 residues long. V lost 2 bases and J lost 9; bases outside the gene matches: 7.

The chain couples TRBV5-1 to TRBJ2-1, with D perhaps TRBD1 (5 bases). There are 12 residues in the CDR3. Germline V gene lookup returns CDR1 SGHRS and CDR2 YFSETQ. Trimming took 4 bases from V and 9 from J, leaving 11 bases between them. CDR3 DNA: TGCGCCAGCAGCCTAGGGGAAGGTGAGCAGTTCTTC. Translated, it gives CASSLGEGEQFF.

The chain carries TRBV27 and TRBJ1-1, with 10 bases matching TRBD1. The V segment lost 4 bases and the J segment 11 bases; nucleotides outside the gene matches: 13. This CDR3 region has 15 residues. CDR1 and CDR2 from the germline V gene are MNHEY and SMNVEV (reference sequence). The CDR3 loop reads CASSSWTGGSLSAFF. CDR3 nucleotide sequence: TGTGCCAGCAGTTCCTGGACAGGGGGTAGTTTGTCGGCTTTCTTT.

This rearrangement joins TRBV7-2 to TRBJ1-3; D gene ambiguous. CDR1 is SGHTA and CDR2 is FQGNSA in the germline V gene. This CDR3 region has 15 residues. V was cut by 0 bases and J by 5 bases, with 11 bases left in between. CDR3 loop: CASSLAGPGRNTIYF. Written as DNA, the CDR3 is TGTGCCAGCAGCTTAGCGGGTCCGGGGAGAAACACCATATATTTT.

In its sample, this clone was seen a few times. For the CDR3, the DNA is TGTGCCAGCAGTGCGAACTATGCAACTAATGAAAAACTGTTTTTT. Its protein is CASSANYATNEKLFF. The chain uses TRBV2 and TRBJ1-4; D gene unclear. V lost 4 bases, J lost 0 bases, and 9 bases lay in between. This CDR3 has 15 residues. CDR1 is SNHLY, CDR2 FYNNEI, per germline.

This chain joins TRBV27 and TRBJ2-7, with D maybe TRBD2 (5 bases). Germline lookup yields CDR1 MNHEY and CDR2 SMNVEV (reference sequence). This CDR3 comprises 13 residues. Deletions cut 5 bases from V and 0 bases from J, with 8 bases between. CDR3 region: CASSSRDSYEQYF. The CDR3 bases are TGTGCCAGCAGTAGCCGGGACTCCTACGAGCAGTACTTC.

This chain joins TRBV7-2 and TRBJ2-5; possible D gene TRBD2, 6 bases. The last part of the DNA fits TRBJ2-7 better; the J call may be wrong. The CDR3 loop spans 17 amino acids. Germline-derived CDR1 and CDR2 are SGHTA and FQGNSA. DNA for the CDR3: TGTGCCAGCAGCTTAGCGCGGGGCCGTGGGTTGAGGACCGAGCAGTACTTC. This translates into CASSLARGRGLRTEQYF.

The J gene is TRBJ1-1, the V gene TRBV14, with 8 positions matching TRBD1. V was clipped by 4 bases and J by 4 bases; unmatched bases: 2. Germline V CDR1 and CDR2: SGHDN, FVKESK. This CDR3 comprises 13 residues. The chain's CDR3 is CASSRQGFTEAFF. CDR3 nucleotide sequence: TGTGCCAGCAGCCGACAGGGGTTCACTGAAGCTTTCTTT.

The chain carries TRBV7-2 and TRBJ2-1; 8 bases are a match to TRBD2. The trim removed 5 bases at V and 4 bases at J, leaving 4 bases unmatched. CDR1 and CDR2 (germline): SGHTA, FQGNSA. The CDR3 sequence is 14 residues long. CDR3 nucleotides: TGTGCCAGCAGCCCGAGCGGGGGTTACAATGAGCAGTTCTTC. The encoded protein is CASSPSGGYNEQFF. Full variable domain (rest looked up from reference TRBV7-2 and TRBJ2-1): GAGVSQSPSNKVTEKGKDVELRCDPISGHTALYWYRQSLGQGLEFLIYFQGNSAPDKSGLPSDRFSAERTGGSVSTLTIQRTQQEDSAVYLCASSPSGGYNEQFFGPGTRLTVL.

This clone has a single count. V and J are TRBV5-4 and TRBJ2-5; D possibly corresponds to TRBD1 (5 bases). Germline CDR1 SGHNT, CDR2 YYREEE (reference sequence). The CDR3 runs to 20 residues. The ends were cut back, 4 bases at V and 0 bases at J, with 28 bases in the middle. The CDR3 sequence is CASSPTPRTRPASYQETQYF. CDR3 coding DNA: TGTGCCAGCAGCCCCACCCCCCGGACAAGACCCGCATCGTACCAAGAGACCCAGTACTTC. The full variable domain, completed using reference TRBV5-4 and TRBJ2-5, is ETGVTQSPTHLIKTRGQQVTLRCSSQSGHNTVSWYQQALGQGPQFIFQYYREEENGRGNFPPRFSGLQFPNYSSELNVNALELDDSALYLCASSPTPRTRPASYQETQYFGPGTRLLVL.

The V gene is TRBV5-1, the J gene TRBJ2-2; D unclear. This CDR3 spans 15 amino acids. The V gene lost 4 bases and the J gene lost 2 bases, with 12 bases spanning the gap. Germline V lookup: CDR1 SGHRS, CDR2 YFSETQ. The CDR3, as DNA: TGCGCCAGCAGCCACAGACCCGACAACACCGGGGAGCTGTTTTTT. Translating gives CASSHRPDNTGELFF. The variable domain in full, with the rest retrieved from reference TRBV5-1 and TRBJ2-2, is KAGVTQTPRYLIKTRGQQVTLSCSPISGHRSVSWYQQTPGQGLQFLFEYFSETQRNKGNFPGRFSGRQFSNSRSEMNVSTLELGDSALYLCASSHRPDNTGELFFGEGSRLTVL.

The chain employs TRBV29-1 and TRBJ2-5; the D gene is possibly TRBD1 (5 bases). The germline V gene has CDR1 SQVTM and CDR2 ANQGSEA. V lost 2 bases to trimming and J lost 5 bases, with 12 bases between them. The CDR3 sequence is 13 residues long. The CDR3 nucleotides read TGCAGCGTTGAAACCCAGGGCGCGGAGACCCAGTACTTC. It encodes CSVETQGAETQYF.

This chain's CDR3 is CASSEDRGYEQYF. CDR3 coding DNA: TGTGCCAGCAGTGAGGACAGGGGCTACGAGCAGTACTTC. The V gene is TRBV2, the J gene TRBJ2-7; 9 nucleotides agree with TRBD1. V trimming: 3 bases; J trimming: 3 bases; junction bases outside the gene matches: 0. The CDR3 runs to 13 residues. Germline V gene lookup returns CDR1 SNHLY and CDR2 FYNNEI.

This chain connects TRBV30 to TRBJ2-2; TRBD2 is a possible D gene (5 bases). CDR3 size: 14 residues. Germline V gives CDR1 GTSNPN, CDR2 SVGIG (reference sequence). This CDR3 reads CASRQRLLTGELFF. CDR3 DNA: TGTGCTTCCCGCCAGCGGCTCCTAACCGGGGAGCTGTTTTTT.